This TCR beta chain was recovered during a study of cytomegalovirus exposure and HLA in healthy donors. PCR used 60 Vbeta primers and 13 Jbeta primers. In the original workflow: Later reanalysis found 60 million to 90 million unique TCR beta chains, roughly 10 million of them shared. Clones were read by immunoSEQ multiplex PCR, and TCRdb kept only the in-frame ones, dropping some. That table furnishes V, J and clone size, whereas the DNA furnished D and trimming. Among 97,000 or so clones listed, over 8% were seen once. V gave up 0 bases and J gave up 2 bases; unmatched junction bases: 1. Per the germline V gene, CDR1 is MNHEY and CDR2 is SVGAGI. The CDR3 is 15 amino acids. As to this clone: This sample includes further DNA sequences coding for the same CDR3.

V is TRBV6-5 and J is TRBJ2-7, with 10 bases that match TRBD1. The TCR was taken from a man between 45 and 60 years old in good health and CMV-seropositive. The source material was PBMCs. DNA of the CDR3: TGTGCCAGCAGTTACTCGGACAGGGGGACCTACGAGCAGTACTTC. It yields the protein CASSYSDRGTYEQYF.